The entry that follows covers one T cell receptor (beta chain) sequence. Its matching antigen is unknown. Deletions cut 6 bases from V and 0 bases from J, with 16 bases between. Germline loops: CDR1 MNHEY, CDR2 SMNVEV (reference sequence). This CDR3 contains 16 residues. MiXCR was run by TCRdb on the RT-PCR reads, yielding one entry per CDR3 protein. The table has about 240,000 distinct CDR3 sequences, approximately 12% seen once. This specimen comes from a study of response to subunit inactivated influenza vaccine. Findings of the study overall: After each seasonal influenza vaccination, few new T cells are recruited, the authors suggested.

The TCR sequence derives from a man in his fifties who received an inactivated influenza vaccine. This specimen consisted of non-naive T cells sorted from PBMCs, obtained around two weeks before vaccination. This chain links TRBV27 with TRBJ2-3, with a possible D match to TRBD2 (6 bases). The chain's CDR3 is CASRWGTGWSTDTQYF. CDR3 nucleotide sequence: TGTGCCAGCAGATGGGGGACTGGCTGGAGCACAGATACGCAGTATTTT.